The 18 T cell receptor beta chains given below trace back to one sample, sequenced in a study of molecular identifiers for immune sequencing clone quantification. TCRdb reprocessed the PCR reads with MiXCR, giving one entry per CDR3 protein. This sample has about 640,000 distinct CDR3 sequences; 15% to 20% occur once, and the top ten carry roughly 0.85%. The sample was naive CD8+ T cells from blood, with Jurkat cell RNA spiked in. Subset in this sample: FACS-sorted CD8+CD4-CCR7+CD45RA+ naive T cells. These receptors came from a human donor in good health. Some libraries in this study had Jurkat cell RNA spiked in.

This clonotype was observed a handful of times. The chain carries TRBV25-1 and TRBJ2-7, with D unclear. Germline CDR1 and CDR2: MGHDK and SYGVNS. This CDR3 spans 13 amino acids. Between the trimmed V and J ends, which lost 4 bases and 6 bases, there was a span of 13 bases. CDR3 DNA sequence: TGTGCCAGCAGTGCGCTAGTGTTATCCGAGCAGTACTTC. This translates into CASSALVLSEQYF.

This clonotype occurred many times. One junction end disagrees with the germline gene, perhaps due to a read error. J is TRBJ2-7 and V is TRBV20-1; D might be TRBD1 (5 bases). There are 12 residues in the CDR3. In germline, CDR1 is DFQATT, CDR2 SNEGSKA (reference sequence). DNA of the CDR3: TGCAGTGCTGGAGACAGATCTACGGAGCAGTACTTC. This gives the protein CSAGDRSTEQYF.

The rearrangement links TRBV12-3 or TRBV12-4 to TRBJ2-7; D remains unclear. V dropped 4 bases and J dropped 0 bases, with 10 bases sitting between them. The CDR3 runs 14 residues. The CDR3 sequence: CASSYQTVSYEQYF. In DNA form, the CDR3 reads TGTGCCAGCAGTTACCAGACCGTCTCCTACGAGCAGTACTTC.

The sample holds a few counts of this clonotype. The V gene is TRBV19, the J gene TRBJ2-1; 7 bases are shared with TRBD2. CDR1 and CDR2 from the germline V gene are LNHDA and SQIVND (reference sequence). The ends lost 3 bases at V and 4 bases at J; junction bases unmatched: 9. This CDR3 is built from 16 residues. CDR3 sequence: CASSIGGRARYNEQFF. The CDR3 bases are TGTGCCAGTAGTATTGGAGGGAGGGCCCGGTACAATGAGCAGTTCTTC.

This clonotype was seen at least ten times. The rearrangement links TRBV7-9 to TRBJ2-5, with D hard to call. The length of the CDR3 is 15 residues. In germline, CDR1 is SEHNR, CDR2 FQNEAQ (reference sequence). V was shortened by 5 bases and J by 2 bases, with 15 bases between the two germline ends. CDR3 nucleotides: TGTGCCAGCAGCCCGCCGGACCGCGGACAAGAGACCCAGTACTTC. Encoded protein: CASSPPDRGQETQYF. Drawing the rest from reference TRBV7-9 and TRBJ2-5, the complete variable domain is DTGVSQNPRHKITKRGQNVTFRCDPISEHNRLYWYRQTLGQGPEFLTYFQNEAQLEKSRLLSDRFSAERPKGSFSTLEIQRTEQGDSAMYLCASSPPDRGQETQYFGPGTRLLVL.

This clonotype has more than one count but fewer than ten. This rearrangement joins TRBV6-2 or TRBV6-3 to TRBJ2-7; possibly TRBD1 for D (5 bases). Germline lookup yields CDR1 MNHEY and CDR2 SVGEGT. This CDR3 is built from 15 residues. V lost 8 bases, J lost 2 bases, and 19 bases lay in between. The CDR3 spells CASSKTTVLTYEQYF. The CDR3 region has the DNA TGTGCCAGCTCCAAAACGACAGTTCTTACCTACGAGCAGTACTTC.

This clonotype was detected only a few times. This rearrangement joins TRBV21-1 to TRBJ2-1; the D call in the table, TRBD1, was not verified against the DNA. TRBV21-1 is tagged as a pseudogene. The CDR3 totals 15 residues. CDR3 sequence reads: CASSLRRGVRDEQFF. CDR3 coding DNA: TGTGCCAGCAGCCTCAGGAGGGGGGTTCGGGATGAGCAGTTCTTC.

This clonotype has a count of ten or more. The V and J genes are TRBV14 and TRBJ1-3, with 7 positions matching TRBD1. The CDR3 loop spans 15 amino acids. V dropped 6 bases and J dropped 0; count of bases not matched to a gene: 5. The germline V gene has CDR1 SGHDN and CDR2 FVKESK. CDR3 nucleotides: TGTGCCAGCAGTAAACAGGGGCTCTCTGGAAACACCATATATTTT. This sequence encodes CASSKQGLSGNTIYF.

This clonotype occurred many times. The chain has TRBV6-5 and TRBJ2-4, with TRBD2 matching over 8 bases. V was clipped by 5 bases and J by 0 bases; unmatched bases: 12. The germline gives CDR1 MNHEY, CDR2 SVGAGI. The length of the CDR3 is 18 residues. The CDR3 reads CASSIESGGPLAKNIQYF. CDR3 DNA: TGTGCCAGCAGTATCGAGAGCGGGGGCCCACTAGCCAAAAACATTCAGTACTTC.

This clonotype was observed a few times. The chain couples TRBV7-9 to TRBJ2-7; D unclear. The CDR3 is 14 residues long. The germline CDR1 and CDR2 sequences are SEHNR and FQNEAQ (reference sequence). Trimming removed 6 bases at V and 2 bases at J, with 14 bases between. The CDR3 DNA sequence: TGTGCCAGCAGTCTAGGTTCAAATCCCTACGAGCAGTACTTC. It translates to CASSLGSNPYEQYF.

This sequence joins TRBV11-2 and TRBJ1-1, with D tentatively TRBD1 (6 bases). Germline CDR1 is SGHAT and CDR2 is FQNNGV. CDR3 size: 16 residues. V was clipped by 4 bases and J by 1 base, with 16 bases between them. The CDR3 nucleotides read TGTGCCAGCAGCTCCGACGGGGACATCCGGAACACTGAAGCTTTCTTT. Translated, it gives CASSSDGDIRNTEAFF.

This clonotype has a handful of counts. The genes are TRBV7-9 and TRBJ1-5; TRBD1 might be the D (6 bases). The ends were cut back, 1 base at V and 1 base at J, with 14 bases in the middle. Germline CDR1 and CDR2: SEHNR and FQNEAQ (reference sequence). The CDR3 consists of 17 residues. The CDR3 protein is CASSLEQGDWSNQPQHF. In DNA form, the CDR3 reads TGTGCCAGCAGCTTAGAACAGGGAGATTGGAGCAATCAGCCCCAGCATTTT.

This clonotype was detected ten times or more. The chain recombines TRBV19 with TRBJ2-7; the D is unclear. Deletions cut 5 bases from V and 4 bases from J, with 12 bases between. CDR1 and CDR2 from the germline V gene are LNHDA and SQIVND (reference sequence). The CDR3 extends over 13 amino acids. Here the CDR3 reads CASSFRTAYEQYF. CDR3 DNA: TGTGCCAGTAGTTTCCGGACCGCGTACGAGCAGTACTTC.

Points on this clonotype: A much larger clone is a single base away; this may be a read error. This rearrangement joins TRBV7-9 to TRBJ2-5, with TRBD1 identical over 9 bases. After removal of 2 bases from V and 1 base from J, the junction contained 8 bases not matched to a gene. In germline, CDR1 is SEHNR, CDR2 FQNEAQ (reference sequence). The CDR3 loop spans 17 amino acids. The CDR3 region has the DNA TGTGCCAGCAGCTTATCGGGGACAGGGACCGGCCAAGAGACCCAGTACTTC. Translation: CASSLSGTGTGQETQYF.

This clonotype was counted at least ten times. This chain links TRBV5-6 with TRBJ2-5; TRBD1 agrees at 10 bases. The trim removed 7 bases at V and 5 bases at J, leaving 11 bases unmatched. Germline loops: CDR1 SGHDT, CDR2 YYEEEE. This CDR3 has 15 residues. The chain's CDR3 is CASGGKTGGSETQYF. In nucleotides, the CDR3 is TGTGCCAGCGGAGGAAAGACAGGGGGCAGTGAGACCCAGTACTTC.

In regard to this clonotype: This may stem from a read error, because a much larger clone lies one nucleotide away. V and J are TRBV12-3 or TRBV12-4 and TRBJ1-4, with D maybe TRBD1 (5 bases). The CDR3 is made up of 13 amino acids. Trimming took 6 bases from V and 8 from J, leaving 13 bases between them. This CDR3 is CASSSGPCEKLFF. The DNA for the CDR3 is TGTGCCAGCAGCTCGGGGCCTTGCGAAAAACTGTTTTTT.

About this clonotype itself: This may come from a read error, since a much larger clone is one base off. The chain uses TRBV6-4 and TRBJ2-6; no definite D call. This CDR3 has 18 residues. V lost 1 base and J lost 0, with 13 bases in between. Germline V gives CDR1 MRHNA, CDR2 SNTAGT. The CDR3 reads CASSDFLLTSSGANVLTF. The CDR3 nucleotides read TGTGCCAGCAGTGACTTCCTATTGACAAGCTCTGGGGCCAACGTCCTGACTTTC.

The chain has TRBV6-5 and TRBJ1-1; no clear D gene. V lost 5 bases and J lost 0, with 13 bases in between. Germline V gives CDR1 MNHEY, CDR2 SVGAGI. CDR3 length equals 15 residues. DNA of the CDR3: TGTGCCAGCAGTCCCGGGTGGTACATGAACACTGAAGCTTTCTTT. Protein sequence: CASSPGWYMNTEAFF.